This paragraph covers one T cell receptor (beta chain) sequence. Clones were read by immunoSEQ multiplex PCR, and TCRdb kept only the in-frame ones, dropping some. The table has approximately 130,000 clones, around four fifths seen once. Per germline, CDR1 SGHNT and CDR2 YENEEA. This CDR3 spans 16 amino acids. V trimming: 1 base; J trimming: 0 bases; junction bases outside the gene matches: 3. The data were obtained in a study of cytotoxic CD8 clonotypes in ibrutinib-treated CLL. This clonotype was obtained from a human donor with chronic lymphocytic leukemia. This rearrangement joins TRBV11-3 to TRBJ2-5, with 9 bases aligning to TRBD2. The source material was PBMCs, sampled after 24 months of ibrutinib treatment. CDR3 nucleotides: TGTGCCAGCAGCTTAGCGGCTAGCGGGGACCAAGAGACCCAGTACTTC. Amino acid sequence: CASSLAASGDQETQYF.